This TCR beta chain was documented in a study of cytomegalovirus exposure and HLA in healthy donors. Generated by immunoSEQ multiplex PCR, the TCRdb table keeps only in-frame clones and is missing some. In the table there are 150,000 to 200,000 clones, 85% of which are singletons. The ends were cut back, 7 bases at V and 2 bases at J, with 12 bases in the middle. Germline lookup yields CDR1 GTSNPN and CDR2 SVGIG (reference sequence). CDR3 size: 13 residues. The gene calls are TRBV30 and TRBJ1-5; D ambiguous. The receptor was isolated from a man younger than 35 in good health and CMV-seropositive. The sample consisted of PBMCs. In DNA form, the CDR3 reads TGTGCCTCCTCGGAGAGGGGCAATCAGCCCCAGCATTTT. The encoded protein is CASSERGNQPQHF.